The rows below give T cell receptor beta chains drawn from one sample of a study of CD8 T cells in ankylosing spondylitis. In TCRdb, the 5' RACE reads were re-called with MiXCR into one record per CDR3 protein. The table has around 130,000 distinct CDR3 sequences, approximately 6.8% seen once. The sample taken for sequencing was blood, either unsorted or a sorted T cell fraction (not recorded which). The origin of the receptors is a male donor with ankylosing spondylitis or in good health (not recorded which). The CDR3 runs from the conserved cysteine through the conserved F or W. D genes are given only for firm matches. The listing skips clone size in some rows; elsewhere it reads once, few, many or a size class.

15	TRBV9	many	.	TRBJ2-5	CASSPTGTSEGTQYF	TGTGCCAGCAGCCCTACAGGGACATCTGAAGGGACCCAGTACTTC
12	TRBV12-3/TRBV12-4	many	.	TRBJ1-2	CASSSNNYGYTF	TGTGCCAGCAGTTCAAATAACTATGGCTACACCTTC
12	TRBV7-2	many	.	TRBJ2-5	CASSWPGGTQYF	TGTGCCAGCAGCTGGCCTGGGGGGACCCAGTACTTC
13	TRBV7-9	.	.	TRBJ2-3	CANSDGQTDTQYF	TGTGCCAACTCGGACGGACAAACAGATACGCAGTATTTT
15	TRBV7-3	many	.	TRBJ2-3	CASSLNAPAGDTQYF	TGTGCCAGCAGCTTAAACGCTCCAGCAGGAGATACGCAGTATTTT
17	TRBV3-1	many	.	TRBJ2-1	CASTPLPKESSYNEQFF	TGTGCCAGCACCCCTTTGCCCAAGGAGAGCTCCTACAATGAGCAGTTCTTC
12	TRBV7-2	many	.	TRBJ2-1	CASRGGRGEQFF	TGTGCCAGCAGGGGGGGTAGGGGTGAGCAGTTCTTC
14	TRBV20-1	many	TRBD1	TRBJ1-2	CSAKDQGGDYGYTF	TGCAGTGCCAAAGATCAGGGGGGGGACTATGGCTACACCTTC
15	TRBV2	many	TRBD1	TRBJ1-5	CASSGEGTGNQPQHF	TGTGCCAGCAGCGGAGAAGGGACAGGAAATCAGCCCCAGCATTTT
13	TRBV28	.	.	TRBJ2-1	CASSLRDYNEQFF	TGTGCCAGCAGTTTAAGGGACTACAATGAGCAGTTCTTC
16	TRBV7-2	many	.	TRBJ1-1	CASSPRGRRGGPEAFF	TGTGCCAGCAGCCCCAGGGGTCGCAGGGGAGGACCTGAAGCTTTCTTT
17	TRBV7-2	few	.	TRBJ2-3	CASSLVSPSHFTDTQYF	TGTGCCAGCAGCTTAGTCTCGCCCTCACACTTTACAGATACGCAGTATTTT
15	TRBV5-1	.	.	TRBJ2-1	CASSLGQLADNEQFF	TGCGCCAGCAGCTTGGGACAATTGGCGGACAATGAGCAGTTCTTC
14	TRBV12-3/TRBV12-4	.	TRBD2	TRBJ2-1	CASSLNWKTSGEHF	TGTGCCAGCAGTTTAAATTGGAAAACTAGCGGGGAACACTTC
14	TRBV12-3/TRBV12-4	many	.	TRBJ1-2	CASSYPRANYGYTF	TGTGCCAGCAGTTACCCCAGAGCTAACTATGGCTACACCTTC
16	TRBV5-1	many	.	TRBJ2-3	CASSLETITSTDTQYF	TGCGCCAGCAGCTTGGAGACGATTACTAGCACAGATACGCAGTATTTT
16	TRBV5-6	many	.	TRBJ2-1	CASSLISGESYNEQFF	TGTGCCAGCAGCTTAATCTCGGGGGAGTCCTACAATGAGCAGTTCTTC
13	TRBV29-1	many	.	TRBJ2-1	CSVVPSSYNEQFF	TGCAGCGTTGTCCCATCCTCCTACAATGAGCAGTTCTTC
15	TRBV5-1	many	TRBD1	TRBJ1-1	CASSSMTGVNTEAFF	TGCGCCAGCAGCTCGATGACAGGGGTGAACACTGAAGCTTTCTTT
13	TRBV7-2	many	.	TRBJ1-5	CASSWDPNQPQHF	TGTGCCAGCAGCTGGGATCCCAATCAGCCCCAGCATTTT
13	TRBV5-1	many	.	TRBJ2-2	CASSLQGPGELFF	TGCGCCAGCAGCTTACAGGGACCCGGGGAGCTGTTTTTT
19	TRBV5-1	few	.	TRBJ2-6	CASSPGGGASFSGANVLTF	TGCGCCAGCAGTCCGGGAGGGGGCGCCTCCTTCTCTGGGGCCAACGTCCTGACTTTC
12	TRBV20-1	many	.	TRBJ2-3	CSARTRTDTQYF	TGCAGTGCTAGGACTCGGACGGATACGCAGTATTTT
15	TRBV5-1	many	.	TRBJ2-3	CASSLTTRGTDTQYF	TGCGCCAGCAGCTTGACCACCAGGGGAACAGATACGCAGTATTTT